This T cell receptor (beta chain) appears in the sequencing data of a study of T cells in tuberculosis (dated by TCRdb to about 2018). About the investigation overall: To characterize T cells specific for the mycobacterial lipid antigen glucose monomycolate (GMM), the study used CD1B tetramers together with high-throughput TCR immunosequencing. Active tuberculosis patient PBMC were archived before or within 7 days of starting standard anti-tuberculosis treatment. IGRA-negative adolescents, IGRA-positive adolescents with latent tuberculosis and adults with active tuberculosis, some ten per group, were compared in a South African clinical cohort.

Via the germline V gene, CDR1 is MNHNS and CDR2 SASEGT. V loses 7 bases, J loses 4 bases, and the germline ends lie 10 bases apart. The CDR3 measures 13 amino acids from cysteine to phenylalanine. Only the CDR3 portion is preserved as DNA: 39 bases, with reading frame beginning at the first base. With respect to this clone: The specificity of this receptor is unknown. No base quality information exists; no much larger clone differs at one position.

The time point label of this sample denotes: new active TB diagnosis, blood taken before or within 7 days of starting treatment. Patients with active tuberculosis were defined as newly diagnosed, HIV-seronegative South African adults aged 18 years or older. Confirmation of active tuberculosis was based on positive sputum smear microscopy and/or a positive M. tuberculosis culture. Unsorted cryopreserved PBMC were immunosequenced, covering on average around 94,000 T cells per clinical donor. The paper as a whole reports these results and caveats: Compared with IGRA-negative controls, TCR-alpha repertoires from active tuberculosis had smaller mean NN-distances to GMM-specific TCRs, which suggests that these TCRs underwent clonal expansion. Smaller NN-distances were partly driven by shorter CDR3-alpha lengths in active tuberculosis patients, and statistical significance was not reached for the TCR-beta difference. Clinical samples were selected based on the availability of cryopreserved specimens, with adults included as active tuberculosis cases and adolescents included as controls. A classifier using the diverse GMM-specific repertoire reached 85% to 90% accuracy (AUROC around 0.91), compared with around 70% accuracy using GEM motif frequencies.

TCR libraries were generated with the immunoSEQ multiplex PCR assay, using TCR-beta and/or TCR-alpha/delta assays for each sample. The amplified TCR libraries were sequenced on the Illumina high-throughput platform. The original pipeline was this. Clustering and dimensionality reduction relied on pairwise TCRdist distances among GMM-specific receptors from T cells that were either sorted ex vivo or expanded in vitro. Each clinical repertoire was scored by mean NN-distance, the average TCRdist to the nearest 10% of tetramer-positive reference sequences. GEM TCR motif frequency was computed as the fraction of unique TCRs matching known GEM sequences by V/J usage and CDR3 length. Active tuberculosis was classified by linear discriminant analysis with leave-one-out cross-validation, implemented in scikit-learn. The immuneACCESS repertoire file appears here via TCRdb, limited to in-frame rearrangements. These files lack a portion of the clones; in checked studies, under half of the deficit traces to unresolved V genes, and the cause of the others is not known. V and J calls and clone size are those listed in that table; D and trimming were worked out from the DNA. This sample comprises fewer than 55,000 clones, nearly 95% of them detected only once. The top ten clonotypes cover about 1.3% of the sample.

The chain links TRBV6-1 with TRBJ2-2, with TRBD1 perhaps the D gene, on 5 matching bases. The origin of this receptor is an adult with tuberculosis. Material: PBMCs, obtained at tuberculosis diagnosis. The sequenced DNA is TGTGCCAGCAATCTAGGGGTCACCGGGGAGCTGTTTTTT. The resulting protein is CASNLGVTGELFF.